The T cell receptor beta chain described here comes from a study of CD8+ T cells in alopecia areata. Germline V CDR1 and CDR2: MNHEY, SVGAGI. The V end lost 2 bases, the J end lost 0 bases, and 10 bases lay between the germline ends. CDR3 length: 15 residues. Study conclusions and caveats: In scalp and blood, many expanded lesional clones persisted during tofacitinib. Scalp samples also contribute reads from the resident alphabeta T cells found in normal skin. Compared with normal scalp, lesional scalp had higher clonality and more expanded CD8+ clones. Tofacitinib produced a significant decrease in scalp clonality and in expanded CD8+ clones among the top 100.

As the sequencing template, cDNA was produced by extracting RNA and reverse transcribing it. Sequencing was performed with immunoSEQ multiplex PCR; in TCRdb, only in-frame clones are kept and a portion is missing. The table lists around 190,000 clones, less than 70% of them singletons. This clone has only a few counts. Its cognate antigen is unknown. As for treatment: oral pan-JAK inhibitor, 5-10 mg twice daily. The chain joins TRBV6-5 to TRBJ1-1; perhaps TRBD1 as D (5 bases). The sequences come from CD4+ T cells sorted from blood, collected around week 47, from a patient treated with tofacitinib. This sequence was found in a human donor with alopecia areata. CDR3 bases: TGTGCCAGCAGTTACGTCCAGGGCTTGAACACTGAAGCTTTCTTT. This codes for CASSYVQGLNTEAFF.